This entry is about one T cell receptor beta chain. The antigen remains unidentified. The record originates from a study of T cell responses to AZD1222 COVID-19 vaccine. Study overall: Recipients boosted at about 4 weeks or about 12 weeks are pooled.

General study results and limits: Donors were mostly white British, more females; clonal diversity possibly underestimated. With dominance at 160-218 and 743-854, vaccine-associated CD4 TCRs spanned spike. Seropositive status at baseline applied to only five to seven AZD1222 recipients.

The data were produced by immunoSEQ multiplex PCR, yet TCRdb's version contains in-frame clones alone and is incomplete. The sample yields around 130,000 clones, about 82% seen once. The TCR was taken from an adult in good health. The source material was peripheral blood, sampled on day 0 of AZD1222 vaccination.

The CDR3 region is CASKSGQGWTQYF. The CDR3 DNA sequence: TGTGCCAGCAAATCCGGACAGGGTTGGACCCAGTACTTC. This rearrangement joins TRBV27 to TRBJ2-5, with 8 positions matching TRBD1. The CDR3 runs to 13 residues. Trimming at V came to 7 bases and at J to 7 bases, leaving 8 bases not matched to a gene. Per the germline V gene, CDR1 is MNHEY and CDR2 is SMNVEV (reference sequence).